Listed below are T cell receptor beta chains from one sample, sequenced in a study of cytomegalovirus exposure and HLA in healthy donors. TCRdb's table, derived via immunoSEQ multiplex PCR, lists solely in-frame clones and lacks some. Here the sample spans fewer than 200,000 clones, 75% to 85% being singletons. Sequencing was carried out using PBMCs. These receptor sequences come from a woman aged 18-29 years in good health and CMV-seropositive. Both conserved end residues are part of each CDR3. The D gene is left open where the match is weak. Clone size appears in some rows only: once, few, many, or a class for an expanded clone.

CDR3	DNA	size	D	V	J
CASTRGGEAFF	TGTGCCAGCACTCGAGGAGGGGAAGCTTTCTTT	-	-	TRBV6-5	TRBJ1-1
CATSREQTGPYEQYF	TGTGCCACCAGCAGGGAACAGACAGGGCCGTACGAGCAGTACTTC	-	TRBD1	TRBV15	TRBJ2-7
CASSVASLDPDTQYF	TGTGCCAGCAGCGTAGCTAGCCTAGATCCAGATACGCAGTATTTT	-	-	TRBV9	TRBJ2-3
CASSFDREETQYF	TGTGCCAGCAGCTTCGACAGGGAAGAGACCCAGTACTTC	-	TRBD1	TRBV13	TRBJ2-5
CASSLPTRVDEAFF	TGTGCCAGCAGCCTCCCGACGAGGGTGGATGAAGCTTTCTTT	-	-	TRBV5-8	TRBJ1-1
CASSYAPRVGTGELFF	TGTGCCAGCAGCTATGCCCCCAGGGTAGGCACCGGGGAGCTGTTTTTT	-	-	TRBV11-3	TRBJ2-2
CASSRSKQVNEQYF	TGTGCCAGCAGTCGAAGTAAACAGGTTAACGAGCAGTACTTC	-	-	TRBV6-5	TRBJ2-7
CASSLIPSSSEQYF	TGCGCCAGCAGCTTGATTCCTAGTAGCTCCGAGCAGTACTTC	-	-	TRBV5-1	TRBJ2-7
CASSSNLSGEQYF	TGCGCCAGCAGTTCTAATCTCAGTGGGGAGCAGTACTTC	-	-	TRBV5-1	TRBJ2-5
CASSLTNQGGTGGYTF	TGTGCCAGCAGCTTGACTAACCAGGGGGGAACGGGTGGCTACACCTTC	-	TRBD1	TRBV5-6	TRBJ1-2
CASSLVGQGYGYTF	TGCGCCAGCAGCTTGGTAGGGCAGGGGTATGGCTACACCTTC	-	-	TRBV5-1	TRBJ1-2
CSVVETSGSYEQYF	TGCAGCGTTGTGGAGACTAGCGGGTCCTACGAGCAGTACTTC	-	TRBD2	TRBV29-1	TRBJ2-7
CASSLNGATNEKLFF	TGTGCCAGCAGCTTAAACGGAGCAACTAATGAAAAACTGTTTTTT	-	-	TRBV7-2	TRBJ1-4
CSVGLPIGVSNTEAFF	TGCAGCGTTGGACTACCCATTGGGGTGTCAAACACTGAAGCTTTCTTT	-	-	TRBV29-1	TRBJ1-1
CASSPWTGVDEKLFF	TGTGCCAGCAGCCCCTGGACAGGGGTCGATGAAAAACTGTTTTTT	-	TRBD1	TRBV11-2	TRBJ1-4
CASSSGGSYTEAFF	TGTGCCAGTAGTAGCGGGGGCTCGTACACTGAAGCTTTCTTT	few	-	TRBV19	TRBJ1-1
CASSESRRDTEAFF	TGTGCCAGCAGTGAATCTCGCAGGGACACTGAAGCTTTCTTT	-	-	TRBV25-1	TRBJ1-1
CASSLVGGEREKLFF	TGCGCCAGCAGCTTGGTAGGAGGGGAAAGGGAAAAACTGTTTTTT	once	-	TRBV5-1	TRBJ1-4
CASSQDVTFQETQYF	TGTGCCAGCAGCCAAGATGTAACTTTCCAAGAGACCCAGTACTTC	once	-	TRBV14	TRBJ2-5
CASSVGVTGNTEAFF	TGTGCCAGCAGCGTAGGGGTCACAGGGAACACTGAAGCTTTCTTT	-	-	TRBV9	TRBJ1-1
CASSPSRDRATYEQYF	TGTGCCAGCTCACCATCACGAGACAGGGCGACCTACGAGCAGTACTTC	-	TRBD1	TRBV18	TRBJ2-7
CASSFKGAGEKLFF	TGTGCCAGCAGCTTCAAAGGGGCCGGGGAAAAACTGTTTTTT	few	-	TRBV5-8	TRBJ1-4
CASRRMWGTGAYEQYF	TGTGCCAGCAGACGGATGTGGGGGACAGGGGCCTACGAGCAGTACTTC	once	TRBD1	TRBV7-9	TRBJ2-7
CASSETGGIYGYTF	TGTGCCAGCAGTGAGACAGGGGGCATCTATGGCTACACCTTC	-	TRBD1	TRBV6-1	TRBJ1-2
CASSLTGEVGYEQYF	TGTGCCAGCAGTTTAACGGGGGAAGTAGGTTACGAGCAGTACTTC	once	-	TRBV27	TRBJ2-7
CASSFGTGNGYTF	TGTGCCAGCAGTTTCGGGACAGGGAACGGCTACACCTTC	-	TRBD1	TRBV27	TRBJ1-2
CASSGVDYTF	TGTGCCAGCAGTGGAGTCGACTACACCTTC	once	-	TRBV7-9	TRBJ1-2
CASSRGQLNYGYTF	TGTGCCAGCAGCCGAGGACAGCTTAACTATGGCTACACCTTC	-	-	TRBV6-1	TRBJ1-2
CASSRGGGTDTQYF	TGTGCCAGCAGCCGTGGGGGGGGCACAGATACGCAGTATTTT	-	TRBD2	TRBV4-2	TRBJ2-3
CASSLSRSRYEQYF	TGTGCCAGCAGTTTATCCCGGAGCCGCTACGAGCAGTACTTC	-	-	TRBV27	TRBJ2-7